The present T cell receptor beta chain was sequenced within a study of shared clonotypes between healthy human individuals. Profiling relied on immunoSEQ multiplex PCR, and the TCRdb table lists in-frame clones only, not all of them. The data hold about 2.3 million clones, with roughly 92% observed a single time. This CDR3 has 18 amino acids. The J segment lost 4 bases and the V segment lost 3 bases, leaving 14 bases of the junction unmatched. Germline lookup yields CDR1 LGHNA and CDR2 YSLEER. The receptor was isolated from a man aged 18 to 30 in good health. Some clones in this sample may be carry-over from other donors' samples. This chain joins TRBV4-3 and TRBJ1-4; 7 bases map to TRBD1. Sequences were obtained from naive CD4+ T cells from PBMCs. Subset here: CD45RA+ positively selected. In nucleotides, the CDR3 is TGCGCCAGCAGCCACGGGGAGTACAGGGGCGCGGGTAATGAAAAACTGTTTTTT. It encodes CASSHGEYRGAGNEKLFF.